These T cell receptor beta chains were read from a single sample in a study of blood T cell repertoires in COVID-19. Clones were sequenced by immunoSEQ multiplex PCR, and TCRdb holds only the in-frame ones, with some missing. This table holds 170,000 or so clones, more than 75% found once. What was sequenced was peripheral blood. The receptors here all came from a man in his forties with active or convalescent COVID-19. Each CDR3 is given with its conserved first and last residue. D genes are given only for firm matches. The size of a clone is reported for some rows only, either as once, few or many, or as a class for expanded clones.

V gene,D gene,J gene,clone size,CDR3 protein,CDR3 DNA
TRBV2,.,TRBJ2-7,.,CASSEAIREGTYEQYF,TGTGCCAGCAGTGAAGCAATACGGGAAGGGACCTACGAGCAGTACTTC
TRBV27,.,TRBJ2-7,.,CASSHSTYEQYF,TGTGCCAGCAGCCACAGTACCTACGAGCAGTACTTC
TRBV5-6,.,TRBJ1-5,.,CASSLAQAGRNQPQHF,TGTGCCAGCAGCTTGGCTCAGGCAGGCCGCAATCAGCCCCAGCATTTT
TRBV6-6,TRBD1,TRBJ1-6,.,CASSPSGDRGPSPLHF,TGTGCCAGCAGTCCCAGCGGGGACAGGGGACCCTCACCCCTCCACTTT
TRBV28,.,TRBJ1-2,.,CASSPQGGYTF,TGTGCCAGCAGTCCCCAGGGTGGCTACACCTTC
TRBV9,TRBD2,TRBJ2-1,.,CASSPKLAGGWYEQFF,TGTGCCAGCAGCCCAAAGCTAGCGGGGGGGTGGTATGAGCAGTTCTTC
TRBV5-1,TRBD1,TRBJ1-4,.,CASSPGQWNEKLFF,TGCGCCAGCAGCCCGGGACAGTGGAATGAAAAACTGTTTTTT
TRBV4-2,TRBD1,TRBJ2-7,.,CASSQARAGQGTYEQYF,TGTGCCAGCAGCCAAGCCAGGGCAGGACAGGGGACCTACGAGCAGTACTTC
TRBV5-6,.,TRBJ1-6,few,CASSLVSSYNSPLHF,TGTGCCAGCAGCTTGGTGAGCTCCTATAATTCACCCCTCCACTTT
TRBV3-1/TRBV3-2,.,TRBJ1-2,few,CASSGGRGYTF,TGTGCCAGCAGCGGCGGGAGGGGCTACACCTTC
TRBV12-3/TRBV12-4,.,TRBJ2-3,few,CASSPGLDTQYF,TGTGCCAGCAGTCCGGGGTTGGATACGCAGTATTTT
TRBV6-2/TRBV6-3,.,TRBJ2-4,.,CASSRPGHILDIQYF,TGTGCCAGCAGTCGGCCGGGACACATCCTCGACATTCAGTACTTC
TRBV3-1/TRBV3-2,.,TRBJ2-4,.,CAGKGGDIAKNIQYF,TGTGCCGGTAAGGGGGGGGACATAGCCAAAAACATTCAGTACTTC
TRBV10-3,.,TRBJ1-5,.,CATTGGGVGNQPQHF,TGTGCCACGACGGGCGGAGGGGTAGGCAATCAGCCCCAGCATTTT
TRBV18,.,TRBJ1-2,.,CASSPPSGFDYGYTF,TGTGCCAGCTCACCACCGTCGGGGTTTGACTATGGCTACACCTTC
TRBV30,.,TRBJ1-2,.,CAWSVLTGHSYGYTF,TGTGCCTGGAGTGTTTTGACGGGACACTCCTATGGCTACACCTTC
TRBV19,TRBD1,TRBJ2-1,.,CASHLTGGLGNEQFF,TGTGCCTCCCACCTCACAGGGGGCTTGGGAAATGAGCAGTTCTTC